This T cell receptor (beta chain) was found in a study of T cell changes during pregnancy in multiple sclerosis (dated by TCRdb to about 2019). For the study in its entirety: The study examined how the T cell repertoire changed over the course of pregnancy in women with multiple sclerosis.

Libraries were made using the immunoSEQ multiplex PCR assay. TCRdb limited this immuneACCESS table to in-frame rearrangements with V and J called. A share of clones is missing; checked studies link under half to unresolved V genes, and the rest is unexplained. The sample table holds roughly 48,000 clones, of which roughly 94% were seen once. 0.45% to 0.55% of the sample rests with the top ten. Turning to this clone: The target of this receptor is not known. Per-base quality was not reported, and no clone a single base away is much larger than it.

Trimming costs V 6 bases and J 2 bases, and their ends lie 25 bases apart. Per the germline V gene, WSHSY is the CDR1 and SAAADI is the CDR2. Inclusive of the bounding cysteine and phenylalanine, the CDR3 is 18 residues long. Only CDR3 DNA remains: 54 bases, in frame from the first base. The chain is encoded by TRBV10-2 joined to TRBJ2-5; the D region possibly corresponds to TRBD1 (6 bases align). The specimen comprised CD4+ T cells from peripheral blood mononuclear cells, sampled in the first trimester of pregnancy. The TCR comes from a female donor with multiple sclerosis, enrolled in a pregnancy study. The DNA reads as follows: TGCGCCAGCAGCTCACCGCCCTCGAAGACAGGCGGTCAAGAGACCCAGTACTTC. This gives the protein CASSSPPSKTGGQETQYF.